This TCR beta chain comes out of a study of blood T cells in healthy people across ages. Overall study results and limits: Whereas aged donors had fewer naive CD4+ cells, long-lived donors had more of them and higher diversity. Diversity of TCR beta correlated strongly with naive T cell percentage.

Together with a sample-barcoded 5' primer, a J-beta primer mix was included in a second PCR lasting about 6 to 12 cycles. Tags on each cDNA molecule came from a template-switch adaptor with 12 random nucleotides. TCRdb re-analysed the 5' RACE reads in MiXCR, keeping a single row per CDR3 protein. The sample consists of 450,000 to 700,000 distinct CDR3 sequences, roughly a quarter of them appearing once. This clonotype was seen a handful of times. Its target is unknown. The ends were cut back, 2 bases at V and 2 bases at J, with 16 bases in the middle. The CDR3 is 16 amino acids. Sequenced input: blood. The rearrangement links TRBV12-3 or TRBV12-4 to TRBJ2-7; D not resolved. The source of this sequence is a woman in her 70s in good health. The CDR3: CASSLSLGPPTYEQYF. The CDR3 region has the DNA TGTGCCAGCAGTTTAAGTTTGGGCCCACCTACCTACGAGCAGTACTTC.